The clone carrying this T cell receptor (beta chain) was observed once. The antigen is undetermined. This record belongs to a study of cytomegalovirus exposure and HLA in healthy donors. Study at large: Later, an analysis reported that the 95 to 150 validation repertoires had used the same platform as the 666 first-cohort repertoires.

The donors belonged to the roughly 120-subject validation cohort, separate from the approximately 670-subject first cohort. Study-wide results and limits: Subsequent analysis found a tendency for first-cohort TCR clusters to co-occur within the 100 to 150 validation repertoires.

Repertoires were generated with immunoSEQ multiplex PCR, while TCRdb's copy carries only in-frame clones and drops some. The sample records 150,000 to 200,000 clones, approximately 80% being singletons. Trimming at V came to 3 bases and at J to 4 bases, leaving 8 bases not matched to a gene. Germline values: CDR1 SGHVS, CDR2 FQNEAQ. This CDR3 spans 15 amino acids. This rearrangement joins TRBV7-8 to TRBJ2-5, with 7 bases aligning to TRBD1. The sample comprised PBMCs. The clonotype comes from a woman aged 30 to 39 in good health and CMV-seropositive. CDR3 protein: CASSFLRTGGETQYF. CDR3 bases: TGTGCCAGCAGCTTCTTAAGGACAGGTGGAGAGACCCAGTACTTC.